These 19 T cell receptor beta chains were sequenced from one sample in a study of blood T cell repertoires in COVID-19. The table came from immunoSEQ multiplex PCR; TCRdb's copy has only in-frame clones and leaves some out. Among around 200,000 clones listed, about 78% were seen once. Material: peripheral blood. The receptors shown here come from a woman between 65 and 79 years old with acute or convalescent COVID-19.

This clone was observed a handful of times. This chain joins TRBV19 and TRBJ2-1, with 10 nucleotides matching TRBD2. V shed 0 bases, J shed 4 bases, and the junction held 6 bases outside the gene matches. Germline CDR1 and CDR2: LNHDA and SQIVND (reference sequence). The CDR3 contains 17 residues. The CDR3 coding sequence is TGTGCCAGTAGTATAGATCCTCAGCGGGAGGGGTACAATGAGCAGTTCTTC. Amino acid sequence: CASSIDPQREGYNEQFF.

The V and J genes are TRBV9 and TRBJ2-7; 10 positions agree with TRBD1. CDR3 length: 15 residues. CDR1 and CDR2 from the germline V gene are SGDLS and YYNGEE. With 4 bases clipped from V and 2 bases from J, the junction kept 6 bases outside the gene matches. The CDR3 region is CASSLRDRGPYEQYF. The CDR3 DNA is TGTGCCAGCAGCTTACGGGACAGGGGACCCTACGAGCAGTACTTC.

The CDR3 DNA is TGTGCCAGCAGCCACCAGGGTGGGGAAAAACTGTTTTTT. It codes for CASSHQGGEKLFF. The chain joins TRBV4-2 to TRBJ1-4; D may be TRBD1 (5 bases). This CDR3 is built from 13 residues. The germline V gene has CDR1 LGHNA and CDR2 YNFKEQ. V shed 3 bases and J shed 8 bases, with 10 bases lying between them.

This chain joins TRBV12-3 or TRBV12-4 and TRBJ1-1; 9 bases are a match to TRBD1. The CDR3 is 11 amino acids. Trimming cost V 4 bases and J 11 bases; bases outside gene matches: 2. The CDR3 region is CASSYGQGAFF. CDR3 bases: TGTGCCAGCAGTTACGGACAGGGGGCTTTCTTT.

J is TRBJ1-5 and V is TRBV28; 7 bases agree with TRBD1. The CDR3 spans 15 residues. Germline CDR1 is MDHEN and CDR2 is SYDVKM. The ends lost 8 bases at V and 3 bases at J; junction bases unmatched: 10. In DNA form, the CDR3 reads TGTGCCAGCTGTAGGACAGGACCTTACAATCAGCCCCAGCATTTT. This codes for CASCRTGPYNQPQHF.

The gene calls are TRBV5-1 and TRBJ2-5, with TRBD1 matching 11 bases. CDR3 size: 15 residues. V shed 5 bases and J 2 bases; nucleotides not matched to a gene: 5. Germline loops: CDR1 SGHRS, CDR2 YFSETQ. The CDR3 loop reads CASRRTGGPQETQYF. The CDR3 DNA sequence: TGCGCCAGCAGGCGGACAGGGGGCCCTCAAGAGACCCAGTACTTC.

This chain joins TRBV28 and TRBJ1-5; TRBD1 matches at 9 bases. Germline-derived CDR1 and CDR2 are MDHEN and SYDVKM. With V trimmed by 6 bases and J by 4 bases, 10 bases remained unmatched. The CDR3 is 16 residues long. CDR3 loop: CASRNRGRLWNQPQHF. Written as DNA, the CDR3 is TGTGCCAGCAGAAACAGGGGGCGTCTGTGGAATCAGCCCCAGCATTTT.

Only one count was recorded for this clone. The chain recombines TRBV5-8 with TRBJ1-2; D is possibly TRBD1 (6 bases). With 3 bases removed from V and 5 bases from J, the gap between germline ends came to 17 bases. Germline loops: CDR1 SGHTS, CDR2 YDEGEE. This CDR3 is built from 15 residues. The CDR3 spells CASSSTGQGGYGYTF. CDR3 DNA: TGTGCCAGCAGCTCCACAGGGCAGGGCGGGTATGGCTACACCTTC.

The V and J genes are TRBV19 and TRBJ2-1, with 7 bases that match TRBD2. This CDR3 contains 16 residues. CDR1 LNHDA and CDR2 SQIVND come from the germline V gene (reference sequence). Trimming removed 4 bases from V and 8 bases from J; junction bases left unmatched: 14. The CDR3 loop reads CASSRGGGPPLDEQFF. DNA for the CDR3: TGTGCCAGTAGTAGGGGCGGGGGTCCCCCTTTAGATGAGCAGTTCTTC.

This rearrangement joins TRBV11-2 to TRBJ2-7, with a possible D match to TRBD2 (5 bases). CDR3 length equals 14 residues. V was pared by 0 bases and J by 3 bases, with 9 bases between. The germline V gene has CDR1 SGHAT and CDR2 FQNNGV. The CDR3 bases are TGTGCCAGCAGCTTAGATGGGGAGCTCTACGAGCAGTACTTC. Translating gives CASSLDGELYEQYF. Full variable domain (rest looked up from reference TRBV11-2 and TRBJ2-7): EAGVAQSPRYKIIEKRQSVAFWCNPISGHATLYWYQQILGQGPKLLIQFQNNGVVDDSQLPKDRFSAERLKGVDSTLKIQPAKLEDSAVYLCASSLDGELYEQYFGPGTRLTVT.

The sample holds one count of this clone. This chain joins TRBV5-1 and TRBJ2-3; 10 bases are shared with TRBD2. Germline V lookup: CDR1 SGHRS, CDR2 YFSETQ. V gave up 4 bases and J gave up 4 bases; unmatched junction bases: 9. This CDR3 comprises 16 residues. In DNA, the CDR3 is TGCGCCAGCAGCCCCGGAGCTAGCGGGAGATCAGATACGCAGTATTTT. Translated, it gives CASSPGASGRSDTQYF.

The rearrangement uses TRBV5-5 and TRBJ2-2, with 7 bases identical to TRBD2. This CDR3 comprises 15 residues. Germline V CDR1 and CDR2: SGHKS, YYEKEE (reference sequence). With 0 bases clipped from V and 3 bases from J, the junction kept 2 bases outside the gene matches. The CDR3 region has the DNA TGTGCCAGCAGCTTGGTTCGGGGGGACACCGGGGAGCTGTTTTTT. It translates to CASSLVRGDTGELFF.

V gene TRBV5-4 combines with J gene TRBJ2-1; D may be TRBD2 (5 bases). CDR3 length: 16 amino acids. CDR1 is SGHNT, CDR2 YYREEE, per germline (reference sequence). Trimming left V 3 bases short and J 0 bases short, with 13 bases between. The CDR3 DNA follows: TGTGCCAGCAGCTCCTCTAGCAGCAGCTCCTACAATGAGCAGTTCTTC. This translates into CASSSSSSSSYNEQFF.

The rearrangement uses TRBV30 and TRBJ1-2; no firm D call. The germline V gene has CDR1 GTSNPN and CDR2 SVGIG (reference sequence). Trimming removed 3 bases at V and 2 bases at J, with 7 bases between. The CDR3 is made up of 12 amino acids. In nucleotides, the CDR3 is TGTGCCTGGAGCAGTAGCAACTATGGCTACACCTTC. It codes for CAWSSSNYGYTF.

The V gene is TRBV5-1, the J gene TRBJ2-1; TRBD2 matches at 8 bases. The CDR3 has 15 residues. The trim removed 1 base at V and 6 bases at J, leaving 6 bases unmatched. Germline CDR1 reads SGHRS; CDR2 reads YFSETQ. The CDR3 loop is CASSLTGGPSNEQFF. The CDR3, as DNA: TGCGCCAGCAGCTTGACGGGAGGGCCCTCCAATGAGCAGTTCTTC.

The chain has TRBV5-4 and TRBJ1-3, with D unresolved. This CDR3 comprises 15 residues. V gave up 4 bases and J gave up 3 bases, with 14 bases separating them. The germline gives CDR1 SGHNT, CDR2 YYREEE (reference sequence). CDR3 in DNA: TGTGCCAGCAGCCGAGGGTTTCAAGGTGGAAACACCATATATTTT. As protein: CASSRGFQGGNTIYF.

The chain employs TRBV30 and TRBJ2-3; no clear D. The CDR3 runs to 12 residues. The germline CDR1 and CDR2 sequences are GTSNPN and SVGIG (reference sequence). Trimming took 2 bases from V and 6 from J, leaving 9 bases between them. This chain's CDR3 is CAWSPRSDTQYF. Here the CDR3 DNA reads TGTGCCTGGAGTCCCAGATCCGATACGCAGTATTTT.

J is TRBJ1-2 and V is TRBV7-8, with TRBD1 identical over 9 bases. Germline values: CDR1 SGHVS, CDR2 FQNEAQ. The CDR3 totals 17 residues. The junction had 8 bases not matched to a gene; V was cut back by 3 bases and J by 0 bases. DNA of the CDR3: TGTGCCAGCAGCTTCAGGACAGGGGTGCCTACTAACTATGGCTACACCTTC. Its protein is CASSFRTGVPTNYGYTF.

In its sample, this clone was seen once. The chain uses TRBV5-3 and TRBJ2-4; 8 bases align to TRBD1. TRBV5-3 is marked as an open reading frame, function uncertain. With V trimmed by 4 bases and J by 3 bases, 15 bases remained unmatched. The CDR3 is 18 amino acids. CDR3 sequence (DNA): TGTGCCAGAAGCCGGGACAGGAGAGTGAGGGCGGGCAAAAACATTCAGTACTTC. It yields the protein CARSRDRRVRAGKNIQYF.